This is a list of T cell receptor beta chains from one sample in a study of blood T cell repertoires in COVID-19. Libraries were prepared by immunoSEQ multiplex PCR; TCRdb keeps only in-frame clonotypes and omits some of them. The sample has 300,000 to 450,000 clones; 70% to 90% are singletons. Source material: peripheral blood. The source of these receptors is a woman aged 25 to 39 with COVID-19, enrolled during active disease. Each CDR3 is given with its conserved first and last residue. D genes are given only for firm matches. Clone size is shown for a subset of rows, as once, few, many or a class of expanded clone.

size,D,V,J,CDR3,DNA
once,NA,TRBV19,TRBJ2-3,CASSIGVAGLITDTQYF,TGTGCCAGTAGTATTGGAGTTGCGGGACTGATCACAGATACGCAGTATTTT
NA,NA,TRBV28,TRBJ1-3,CASSPPGNTIYF,TGTGCCAGCAGTCCCCCCGGGAACACCATATATTTT
NA,NA,TRBV30,TRBJ1-1,CAWSSGMGTEAFF,TGTGCCTGGAGTTCAGGGATGGGCACTGAAGCTTTCTTT
NA,NA,TRBV6-6,TRBJ2-3,CASSSQGTDTQYF,TGTGCCAGCAGTTCACAGGGAACAGATACGCAGTATTTT
NA,NA,TRBV2,TRBJ1-1,CASSDLQGMGTEAFF,TGTGCCAGCAGTGACTTGCAGGGGATGGGGACTGAAGCTTTCTTT
once,TRBD2,TRBV2,TRBJ2-1,CASSGLAIDEQFF,TGTGCCAGCAGCGGACTAGCGATTGATGAGCAGTTCTTC
few,TRBD1,TRBV9,TRBJ2-2,CASSVALDRDTGELFF,TGTGCCAGCAGCGTAGCCCTGGACAGGGACACCGGGGAGCTGTTTTTT
NA,TRBD2,TRBV7-6,TRBJ2-1,CASSLVPTSASSYNEQFF,TGTGCCAGCAGCTTAGTACCTACTAGCGCGAGCTCCTACAATGAGCAGTTCTTC
NA,NA,TRBV24-1,TRBJ1-1,CATSGPGAAFF,TGTGCCACCAGTGGCCCGGGTGCAGCTTTCTTT
NA,TRBD1,TRBV11-3,TRBJ2-5,CASSRTGAETQYF,TGTGCCAGCAGCCGGACAGGGGCAGAGACCCAGTACTTC
few,NA,TRBV20-1,TRBJ2-7,CSASWYGESYEQYF,TGCAGTGCTAGTTGGTATGGGGAGTCCTACGAGCAGTACTTC
NA,NA,TRBV27,TRBJ2-1,CASTLGGASDEQFF,TGTGCCAGCACCCTCGGCGGCGCTAGTGATGAGCAGTTCTTC
NA,NA,TRBV4-1,TRBJ2-1,CASSHVADNEQFF,TGCGCCAGCAGCCATGTAGCTGACAATGAGCAGTTCTTC
NA,TRBD1,TRBV10-3,TRBJ1-1,CAIRQGDTEAFF,TGTGCCATACGACAGGGGGACACTGAAGCTTTCTTT
NA,NA,TRBV1,TRBJ2-1,CTSSQEGGSGSVEQFF,TGCACCAGCAGCCAAGAGGGGGGTAGCGGGAGTGTTGAGCAGTTCTTC
NA,NA,TRBV5-6,TRBJ1-2,CASSLAGKANYGYTF,TGTGCCAGCAGCTTGGCGGGGAAAGCTAACTATGGCTACACCTTC
NA,NA,TRBV12-3/TRBV12-4,TRBJ2-1,CASSLPGDNEQFF,TGTGCCAGCAGTTTACCGGGTGACAATGAGCAGTTCTTC
NA,NA,TRBV7-2,TRBJ2-7,CASSLRRIEQYF,TGTGCCAGCAGCTTGAGGAGAATCGAGCAGTACTTC
NA,TRBD2,TRBV7-9,TRBJ2-1,CASSPERGNPNEQFF,TGTGCCAGCAGTCCCGAGCGGGGGAACCCCAATGAGCAGTTCTTC
NA,NA,TRBV11-2,TRBJ2-1,CASSLPGEWNEQFF,TGTGCCAGCAGCCTTCCGGGGGAGTGGAATGAGCAGTTCTTC
NA,NA,TRBV15,TRBJ1-5,CATSSHRAGNQPQHF,TGTGCCACCAGCAGTCACAGGGCTGGCAATCAGCCCCAGCATTTT
NA,NA,TRBV19,TRBJ2-4,CASSLRTDLLAKNIQYF,TGTGCCAGTAGTCTAAGGACAGACCTTCTAGCCAAAAACATTCAGTACTTC
NA,TRBD2,TRBV3-1/TRBV3-2,TRBJ2-1,CASNGLAGDREQFF,TGTGCCAGCAATGGGCTAGCGGGAGATCGTGAGCAGTTCTTC
once,NA,TRBV4-2,TRBJ1-5,CASSPDSSNQPQHF,TGTGCCAGCAGCCCCGACAGCAGCAATCAGCCCCAGCATTTT
NA,NA,TRBV9,TRBJ2-5,CASSVGPGVGQETQYF,TGTGCCAGCAGCGTAGGGCCGGGAGTCGGGCAAGAGACCCAGTACTTC
once,NA,TRBV10-2,TRBJ2-7,CASSGGYEQYF,TGCGCCAGCAGTGGAGGCTACGAGCAGTACTTC
NA,TRBD1,TRBV7-9,TRBJ2-6,CASSFAGGFPNSGANVLTF,TGTGCCAGCAGCTTCGCAGGGGGCTTCCCCAACTCTGGGGCCAACGTCCTGACTTTC
NA,NA,TRBV6-1,TRBJ2-4,CASSDTALAKNIQYF,TGTGCCAGCAGTGACACAGCCCTAGCCAAAAACATTCAGTACTTC
NA,TRBD2,TRBV27,TRBJ2-7,CASSLFAGGPYEQYF,TGTGCCAGCAGTTTATTTGCGGGAGGTCCCTACGAGCAGTACTTC
few,TRBD2,TRBV29-1,TRBJ2-1,CSVGTSGRLDEQFF,TGCAGCGTAGGGACTAGCGGGAGATTGGATGAGCAGTTCTTC
NA,TRBD2,TRBV6-4,TRBJ2-1,CASKRTSGSNEQFF,TGTGCCAGCAAAAGGACTAGCGGGAGTAATGAGCAGTTCTTC
NA,NA,TRBV2,TRBJ1-1,CASSGRGKFTEAFF,TGTGCCAGCAGTGGCCGGGGAAAGTTCACTGAAGCTTTCTTT
NA,NA,TRBV7-2,TRBJ1-5,CASSLEGRGQPQHF,TGTGCCAGCAGCTTAGAAGGCAGGGGTCAGCCCCAGCATTTT
NA,NA,TRBV28,TRBJ1-2,CASSSPDTFYGYTF,TGTGCCAGCAGTTCCCCAGATACCTTCTATGGCTACACCTTC
once,TRBD1,TRBV30,TRBJ2-1,CAWNRGPNEQFF,TGTGCCTGGAATAGGGGGCCCAATGAGCAGTTCTTC
NA,TRBD1,TRBV5-1,TRBJ2-5,CASTDRGSETQYF,TGCGCCAGCACGGACAGGGGGTCAGAGACCCAGTACTTC
NA,TRBD2,TRBV6-2/TRBV6-3,TRBJ2-7,CASSTSPGTLAGGNYEQYF,TGTGCCAGCAGTACCTCCCCCGGCACCCTAGCGGGAGGAAACTACGAGCAGTACTTC
NA,NA,TRBV5-5,TRBJ2-7,CASSPRGGDLSSYEQYF,TGTGCCAGCAGCCCTCGAGGAGGGGACTTAAGCTCCTACGAGCAGTACTTC